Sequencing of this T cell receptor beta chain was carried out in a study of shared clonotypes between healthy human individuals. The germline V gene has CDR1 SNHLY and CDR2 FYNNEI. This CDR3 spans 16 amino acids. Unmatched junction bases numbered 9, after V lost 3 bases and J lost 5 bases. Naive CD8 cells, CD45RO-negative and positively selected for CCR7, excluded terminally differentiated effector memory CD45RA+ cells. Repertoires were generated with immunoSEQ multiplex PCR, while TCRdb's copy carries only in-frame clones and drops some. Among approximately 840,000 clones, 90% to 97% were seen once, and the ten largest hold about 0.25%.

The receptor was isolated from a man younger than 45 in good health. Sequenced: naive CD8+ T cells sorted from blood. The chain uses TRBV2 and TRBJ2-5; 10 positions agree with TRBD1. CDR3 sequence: CASSDPGQGFWETQYF. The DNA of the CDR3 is TGTGCCAGCAGTGACCCGGGACAGGGGTTCTGGGAGACCCAGTACTTC.